These 9 T cell receptor beta chains originate from one sample sequenced in a study of cytomegalovirus exposure and HLA in healthy donors. The study ran its PCR with 60 Vbeta and 13 Jbeta primers. Sequencing was performed with immunoSEQ multiplex PCR; in TCRdb, only in-frame clones are kept and a portion is missing. This sample yields fewer than 100,000 clones, of which about 74% are seen a single time; approximately 15% belongs to the top ten. Specimen: PBMCs. The receptors were gathered from a man aged 55 to 69 in good health and CMV-seropositive.

The count of this clone is one. The gene calls are TRBV10-3 and TRBJ1-2, with D possibly TRBD1 on 5 matching bases. The germline CDR1 and CDR2 sequences are ENHRY and SYGVKD. The CDR3 is 13 amino acids. V was shortened by 0 bases and J by 7 bases, with 9 bases between the two germline ends. CDR3 nucleotide sequence: TGTGCCATCAGTGAGTCGACAGCGGGTGGCTACACCTTC. It codes for CAISESTAGGYTF.

V is TRBV9 and J is TRBJ1-3, with D possibly TRBD1 on 5 matching bases. This CDR3 region has 16 residues. Trimming took off 3 bases at V and 0 bases at J, with 13 bases between the two ends. From germline, CDR1 is SGDLS and CDR2 YYNGEE. Here the CDR3 reads CASSGRPGGSGNTIYF. The CDR3 bases are TGTGCCAGCAGCGGACGGCCCGGGGGCTCTGGAAACACCATATATTTT.

This chain uses TRBV5-1 with TRBJ2-3; D unresolved. This CDR3 contains 14 residues. The ends were cut back, 5 bases at V and 0 bases at J, with 10 bases in the middle. The germline V gene encodes CDR1 SGHRS and CDR2 YFSETQ. This CDR3 is CASSVLQSTDTQYF. As DNA, the CDR3 is TGCGCCAGCAGTGTACTTCAAAGCACAGATACGCAGTATTTT.

This clone was seen a few times. This chain connects TRBV6-1 to TRBJ2-7, with 7 nucleotides matching TRBD2. Germline V CDR1 and CDR2: MNHNS, SASEGT. V lost 6 bases and J lost 1; bases outside the gene matches: 3. The CDR3 is 13 amino acids. CDR3 loop: CASRRDYSYEQYF. The CDR3 region has the DNA TGTGCCAGCAGACGGGACTATTCCTACGAGCAGTACTTC.

The V gene is TRBV18, the J gene TRBJ2-7; D is uncertain. With 2 bases removed from V and 5 bases from J, the gap between germline ends came to 7 bases. The CDR3 is made up of 12 amino acids. Looked up from germline, CDR1 is KGHSH and CDR2 is LQKENI. CDR3 in DNA: TGTGCCAGCTCACCAATAGACAACGAGCAGTACTTC. Amino acids: CASSPIDNEQYF.

This rearrangement joins TRBV6-1 to TRBJ2-5, with a weak D call TRBD1 (5 bases). The J call may be incorrect, as the DNA end agrees better with TRBJ2-7. Germline V gives CDR1 MNHNS, CDR2 SASEGT. This CDR3 region has 14 residues. The CDR3 nucleotides are TGTGCCAGCAAGTTGGGGCAGGGTATCTACGAGCAGTACTTC. This sequence encodes CASKLGQGIYEQYF.

Only a few counts were recorded for this clone. The V and J genes are TRBV25-1 and TRBJ1-2; D call uncertain. This CDR3 has 16 amino acids. Germline CDR1 reads MGHDK; CDR2 reads SYGVNS. V was pared by 3 bases and J by 3 bases, with 17 bases between. The CDR3 sequence is CASSENYFGLHYGYTF. DNA for the CDR3: TGTGCCAGCAGTGAGAATTATTTCGGGTTACACTATGGCTACACCTTC.

CDR3 nucleotides: TGTGCCAGCAGCCGGGACTCCCTTAGCACAGATACGCAGTATTTT. Translation gives CASSRDSLSTDTQYF. The V call is TRBV7-2, the J call TRBJ2-3; TRBD2 might be the D (6 bases). Between the trimmed V and J ends, which lost 5 bases and 0 bases, there was a span of 12 bases. The CDR3 covers 15 residues. Germline V CDR1 and CDR2: SGHTA, FQGNSA.

The CDR3 spells CASSFTGALNQPQHF. CDR3 coding DNA: TGTGCCAGCAGCTTTACAGGGGCTCTCAATCAGCCCCAGCATTTT. V is TRBV7-9 and J is TRBJ1-5; 7 bases match TRBD1. V dropped 3 bases and J dropped 3; count of bases not matched to a gene: 5. The CDR3 extends over 15 amino acids. Per the germline V gene, CDR1 is SEHNR and CDR2 is FQNEAQ (reference sequence).